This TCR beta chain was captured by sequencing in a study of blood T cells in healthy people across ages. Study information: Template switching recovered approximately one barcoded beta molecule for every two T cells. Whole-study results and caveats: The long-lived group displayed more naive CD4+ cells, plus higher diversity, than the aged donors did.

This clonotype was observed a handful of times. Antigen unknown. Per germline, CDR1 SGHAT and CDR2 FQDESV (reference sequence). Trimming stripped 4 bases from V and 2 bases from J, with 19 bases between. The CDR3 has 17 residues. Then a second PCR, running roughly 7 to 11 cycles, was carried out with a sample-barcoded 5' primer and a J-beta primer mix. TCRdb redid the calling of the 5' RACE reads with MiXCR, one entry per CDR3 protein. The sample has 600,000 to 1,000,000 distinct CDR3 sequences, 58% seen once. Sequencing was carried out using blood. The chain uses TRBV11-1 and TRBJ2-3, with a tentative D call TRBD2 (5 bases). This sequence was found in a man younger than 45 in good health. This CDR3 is CASSSAKEGAVTDTQYF. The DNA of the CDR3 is TGTGCCAGCAGCTCAGCCAAAGAGGGAGCCGTCACAGATACGCAGTATTTT.